Listed here are 22 T cell receptor beta chains from one sample, sequenced in a study of beta chain features in type 1 diabetes. Reverse transcription of all isolated RNA meant that expressed TCRB transcripts were sequenced. Sequenced by immunoSEQ multiplex PCR; TCRdb stores in-frame clones only, minus some. The data show fewer than 550,000 clones, about an eighth seen once. The material sequenced was naive CD4+ T cells from blood. The source of these receptors is a young woman in good health.

The CDR3 coding sequence is TGTGCCAGCAGTGTTTTAACCGCTAGCGGGGCTAATGAGCAGTTCTTC. This codes for CASSVLTASGANEQFF. This chain links TRBV25-1 with TRBJ2-1, with 9 positions matching TRBD2. Germline CDR1 and CDR2: MGHDK and SYGVNS. The ends lost 4 bases at V and 7 bases at J; junction bases unmatched: 11. The CDR3 contains 16 residues.

The chain has TRBV7-2 and TRBJ2-7; 10 bases are a match to TRBD1. The germline CDR1 and CDR2 sequences are SGHTA and FQGNSA. This CDR3 is 14 amino acids long. With V trimmed by 5 bases and J by 7 bases, 8 bases remained unmatched. CDR3 residues: CASSPDRGPREQYF. The CDR3 DNA follows: TGTGCCAGCAGCCCCGACAGGGGGCCTCGGGAGCAGTACTTC.

The chain has TRBV27 and TRBJ2-7; TRBD2 matches 9 bases. The CDR3 covers 16 residues. V trimming: 5 bases; J trimming: 6 bases; junction bases outside the gene matches: 14. The germline gives CDR1 MNHEY, CDR2 SMNVEV (reference sequence). The CDR3 reads CASSPHLGREGLEQYF. The DNA for the CDR3 is TGTGCCAGCAGTCCCCATCTGGGGCGGGAGGGGCTCGAGCAGTACTTC.

This clone occurred a few times. This chain connects TRBV7-6 to TRBJ2-5, with 11 bases identical to TRBD1. This CDR3 has 15 amino acids. CDR1 SGHVS and CDR2 FNYEAQ come from the germline V gene. V lost 5 bases and J lost 5; bases outside the gene matches: 7. The CDR3 sequence: CASSPRTGGRETQYF. CDR3 nucleotide sequence: TGTGCCAGCAGCCCTAGGACAGGGGGCCGGGAGACCCAGTACTTC.

The chain carries TRBV30 and TRBJ1-2; perhaps TRBD1 as D (5 bases). CDR1 and CDR2 from the germline V gene are GTSNPN and SVGIG (reference sequence). V lost 2 bases and J 8 bases, leaving 15 bases between the germline ends. The CDR3 is 13 residues long. CDR3 sequence: CAWSQTRVGGYTF. Here the CDR3 DNA reads TGTGCCTGGAGTCAAACCAGGGTAGGGGGCTACACCTTC.

This clone was counted once. V is TRBV18 and J is TRBJ1-2; D gene uncertain. The CDR3 has 12 amino acids. Germline V gene lookup returns CDR1 KGHSH and CDR2 LQKENI. V lost 0 bases and J 2 bases, leaving 1 base between the germline ends. CDR3 sequence: CASSPPNYGYTF. CDR3 nucleotide sequence: TGTGCCAGCTCACCACCGAACTATGGCTACACCTTC. The variable domain in full, completed from reference TRBV18 and TRBJ1-2, reads NAGVMQNPRHLVRRRGQEARLRCSPMKGHSHVYWYRQLPEEGLKFMVYLQKENIIDESGMPKERFSAEFPKEGPSILRIQQVVRGDSAAYFCASSPPNYGYTFGSGTRLTVV.

There are many counts of this clone. The chain has TRBV28 and TRBJ2-3, with D perhaps TRBD2 (6 bases). V was shortened by 2 bases and J by 4 bases, with 10 bases between the two germline ends. This CDR3 is built from 14 residues. Germline CDR1 is MDHEN and CDR2 is SYDVKM. CDR3 nucleotides: TGTGCCAGCAGTTTAGGTCCGGGGGCAGATACGCAGTATTTT. It specifies CASSLGPGADTQYF.

This clone was counted only a few times. The chain joins TRBV5-6 to TRBJ2-7; 8 nucleotides align to TRBD2. CDR1 is SGHDT, CDR2 YYEEEE, per germline. After removal of 3 bases from V and 4 bases from J, the junction contained 6 bases not matched to a gene. This CDR3 has 14 residues. The CDR3 DNA is TGTGCCAGCAGCTCTCTAGCGGGTTTTTACGAGCAGTACTTC. Protein: CASSSLAGFYEQYF. The entire variable domain, with the rest obtained from reference TRBV5-6 and TRBJ2-7, is as follows: DAGVTQSPTHLIKTRGQQVTLRCSPKSGHDTVSWYQQALGQGPQFIFQYYEEEERQRGNFPDRFSGHQFPNYSSELNVNALLLGDSALYLCASSSLAGFYEQYFGPGTRLTVT.

V is TRBV5-1 and J is TRBJ2-6; 8 bases agree with TRBD1. J was trimmed by 0 bases and V by 4 bases; bases with no gene match: 6. The CDR3 is made up of 17 amino acids. CDR1 is SGHRS and CDR2 is YFSETQ in the germline V gene. The CDR3: CASSGTGTGSGANVLTF. The CDR3 nucleotides are TGCGCCAGCAGCGGGACCGGGACAGGCTCTGGGGCCAACGTCCTGACTTTC.

J is TRBJ2-1 and V is TRBV4-3; TRBD2 might be the D (6 bases). The CDR3 consists of 15 residues. Trimming took 1 base from V and 5 from J, leaving 12 bases between them. CDR1 is LGHNA, CDR2 YSLEER, per germline. The CDR3 region is CASSQVRGVNNEQFF. CDR3 nucleotide sequence: TGCGCCAGCAGCCAAGTCCGCGGGGTGAACAATGAGCAGTTCTTC.

V usage is TRBV25-1 and J usage is TRBJ1-1; D not certain. CDR3 size: 12 residues. Trimming removed 2 bases at V and 0 bases at J, with 1 base between. CDR1 is MGHDK, CDR2 SYGVNS, per germline. CDR3 in amino acids: CASSEMNTEAFF. The CDR3 nucleotides read TGTGCCAGCAGTGAAATGAACACTGAAGCTTTCTTT.

This clone was recorded a few times. Other DNA sequences of this sample code for an identical CDR3. This chain links TRBV5-1 with TRBJ2-3; D gene unclear. V was pared by 0 bases and J by 0 bases, with 5 bases between. Germline loops: CDR1 SGHRS, CDR2 YFSETQ. The CDR3 length is 14 residues. The CDR3 DNA reads as TGCGCCAGCAGCTTGGCCGGTAGCACAGATACGCAGTATTTT. The encoded protein is CASSLAGSTDTQYF.

This chain uses TRBV5-1 with TRBJ1-2, with no clear D. V lost 1 base and J lost 3, with 10 bases in between. This CDR3 spans 14 amino acids. From germline, CDR1 is SGHRS and CDR2 YFSETQ. The chain's CDR3 is CASSLQQRDYGYTF. Here the CDR3 DNA reads TGCGCCAGCAGCTTGCAACAGCGAGACTATGGCTACACCTTC.

The chain combines TRBV7-2 with TRBJ2-7, with D uncertain. V lost 3 bases, J lost 3 bases, and 6 bases lay in between. Germline values: CDR1 SGHTA, CDR2 FQGNSA. This CDR3 spans 12 amino acids. CDR3 amino acids: CASSFWGYEQYF. CDR3 bases: TGTGCCAGCAGCTTTTGGGGCTACGAGCAGTACTTC.

This clone was detected only a few times. Other DNA sequences of this sample code for an identical CDR3. V and J are TRBV7-2 and TRBJ2-3; tentative D call: TRBD2 (5 bases). Germline lookup yields CDR1 SGHTA and CDR2 FQGNSA. This CDR3 contains 15 residues. V gave up 1 base and J gave up 0 bases, with 8 bases separating them. The CDR3 bases are TGTGCCAGCAGCTTAGGAGGGTTAAGCACAGATACGCAGTATTTT. Its protein is CASSLGGLSTDTQYF.

The V gene is TRBV5-1, the J gene TRBJ2-5; 8 positions agree with TRBD2. From germline, CDR1 is SGHRS and CDR2 YFSETQ. J lost 2 bases, V lost 0 bases, and 3 bases had no gene match. The CDR3 totals 15 residues. In DNA form, the CDR3 reads TGCGCCAGCAGCTTGGAAGGGACTAGACAAGAGACCCAGTACTTC. Protein sequence: CASSLEGTRQETQYF.

The gene calls are TRBV28 and TRBJ1-2, with 8 bases that match TRBD1. Germline values: CDR1 MDHEN, CDR2 SYDVKM. The J segment lost 8 bases and the V segment lost 5 bases, leaving 13 bases of the junction unmatched. This CDR3 has 15 amino acids. CDR3 residues: CASSTPRTGLSGYTF. The CDR3 nucleotides are TGTGCCAGCAGTACCCCACGGACAGGGCTTTCGGGCTACACCTTC.

This clone was seen only a few times. This CDR3 is also generated by other DNA sequences in the sample. V is TRBV4-3 and J is TRBJ2-3, with 7 bases that match TRBD2. The CDR3 consists of 15 residues. Germline V CDR1 and CDR2: LGHNA, YSLEER. With V trimmed by 0 bases and J by 6 bases, 6 bases remained unmatched. DNA for the CDR3: TGCGCCAGCAGCCAAGAGGGACTATACGGGGATACGCAGTATTTT. It translates to CASSQEGLYGDTQYF.

CDR3 loop: CASGQDTGELFF. The DNA for the CDR3 is TGTGCCAGTGGGCAGGACACCGGGGAGCTGTTTTTT. The V call is TRBV28, the J call TRBJ2-2; D ambiguous. Germline V gene sequence: CDR1 MDHEN, CDR2 SYDVKM. The V end was cut by 9 bases, the J end by 3 bases, with 8 bases between. This CDR3 contains 12 residues.

The J gene is TRBJ1-4, the V gene TRBV14; 10 bases line up with TRBD1. The CDR3 contains 15 residues. The V gene end was trimmed by 4 bases and the J gene end by 8 bases; junction bases not matched to a gene: 7. Germline V lookup: CDR1 SGHDN, CDR2 FVKESK. CDR3 sequence reads: CASSRDRGLNEKLFF. DNA of the CDR3: TGTGCCAGCAGCCGAGACAGGGGGCTAAACGAAAAACTGTTTTTT.

The chain is built from TRBV10-3 and TRBJ1-4; 9 bases map to TRBD1. This CDR3 contains 14 residues. J lost 8 bases, V lost 4 bases, and 5 bases had no gene match. Germline V gene data show CDR1 as ENHRY and CDR2 as SYGVKD. In DNA, the CDR3 is TGTGCCATCAGTGTCTCCGGGACAGGGGAAAAACTGTTTTTT. It encodes CAISVSGTGEKLFF.

This clone came up a few times. The chain couples TRBV7-2 to TRBJ2-7, with TRBD2 matching 7 bases. The length of the CDR3 is 15 residues. The V segment lost 1 base and the J segment 1 base; nucleotides outside the gene matches: 4. Germline CDR1 reads SGHTA; CDR2 reads FQGNSA. The CDR3 protein is CASSLVGEGSYEQYF. As DNA, the CDR3 is TGTGCCAGCAGCTTAGTTGGGGAGGGGTCCTACGAGCAGTACTTC.